This T cell receptor (beta chain) was recovered during a study of shared clonotypes between healthy human individuals. CD45RO-negative, CCR7-positively selected cells formed the naive CD8 fraction, excluding terminally differentiated effector memory CD45RA+ cells. There were only Caucasian adults among the donors, and all lived in Nashville, Tennessee. Comments on this clone: What it binds is unknown.

CDR1 LNHDA and CDR2 SQIVND come from the germline V gene (reference sequence). The length of the CDR3 is 15 residues. Assay execution proceeded at the deep level. Using immunoSEQ multiplex PCR, the repertoire was profiled, and TCRdb retains in-frame clones only, with some absent. The data contain over 2,000,000 clones, 85% to 95% of them seen just once; the ten biggest clones take up more than 1.5%. Regarding the study as a whole: Generation probabilities were higher for clonotypes shared across all four sorted-subset donors than for unshared ones. Compared with memory subsets, naive subsets generally had larger estimated richness.

Sequenced material: naive CD8+ T cells from PBMCs. This TCR derives from a man between 18 and 29 years old in good health. Some clones in this sample may be carry-over from other donors' samples. The chain has TRBV19 and TRBJ2-1; 11 nucleotides align to TRBD2. In nucleotides, the CDR3 is TGTGCTAGCGGGAGGGCCGGTGGGTCCTACAATGAGCAGTTCTTC. It specifies CASGRAGGSYNEQFF.